This TCR beta chain is from a study of regulatory T cells in long-lasting Graves disease. The CDR3 length is 13 residues. Trimming removed 3 bases from V and 7 bases from J, with 13 bases in between. Germline CDR1 reads LGHDT; CDR2 reads YNNKEL (reference sequence). Arm-PCR of CDR3 regions and iRepertoire HTBI primers were used to build TCR beta libraries. TCRdb used MiXCR to reprocess the multiplex PCR reads, holding one entry per CDR3 protein. The table includes around 420,000 distinct CDR3 sequences, around 15% detected once. Time point noted: newly diagnosed GD, antithyroid drugs for less than 3 months. The TCR library was made from RNA that had been extracted from PBMCs in TRIzol. This clonotype was detected a few times.

The chain uses TRBV3-1 and TRBJ2-7; tentative D call: TRBD1 (6 bases). The source material was peripheral blood mononuclear cells (PBMCs), sampled at new diagnosis, from a patient treated with antithyroid drugs. This TCR was sampled from a female donor with Graves disease. In DNA, the CDR3 is TGTGCCAGCAGCCACGGCAGGGGCGTAGAGCAGTACTTC. Residues: CASSHGRGVEQYF.